What follows are 17 T cell receptor beta chains derived from one specimen sequenced in a study of T cells after yellow fever vaccination. TCRdb ran MiXCR on the 5' RACE reads and lists one entry per CDR3 protein. This table has 400,000 or so distinct CDR3 sequences, approximately 18% appearing once. Sequenced material: PBMCs, taken before the yellow fever booster vaccination. These receptors were taken from a man aged 18 to 29 who received the YFV17D yellow fever vaccine.

At least ten counts were recorded for this clonotype. The V call is TRBV6-2 or TRBV6-3, the J call TRBJ2-3; 7 bases line up with TRBD1. The CDR3 has 16 amino acids. Unmatched junction bases numbered 8, after V lost 4 bases and J lost 1 base. From germline, CDR1 is MNHEY and CDR2 SVGEGT. DNA of the CDR3: TGTGCCAGCAGTTCACGGACAGGCAAAGGCACAGATACGCAGTATTTT. Amino acids: CASSSRTGKGTDTQYF.

This clonotype was observed a few times. V usage is TRBV20-1 and J usage is TRBJ2-6, with 10 bases that match TRBD2. Trimming cost V 3 bases and J 4 bases; bases outside gene matches: 9. Germline lookup yields CDR1 DFQATT and CDR2 SNEGSKA (reference sequence). The CDR3 is 17 residues long. The CDR3 DNA sequence: TGCAGTGCTAGCACTAGCGGGGCACCTGCGGGGGCCAACGTCCTGACTTTC. Translating it yields CSASTSGAPAGANVLTF.

The chain links TRBV7-9 to TRBJ2-3; D is possibly TRBD1 (6 bases). The CDR3 length is 14 residues. V lost 5 bases and J 2 bases, leaving 11 bases between the germline ends. Looked up from germline, CDR1 is SEHNR and CDR2 is FQNEAQ (reference sequence). CDR3: CASSLDSLTDTQYF. The CDR3, as DNA: TGTGCCAGCAGCCTGGACAGTCTCACAGATACGCAGTATTTT.

V usage is TRBV2 and J usage is TRBJ1-1; D remains unclear. The CDR3 extends over 12 amino acids. V was trimmed by 8 bases and J by 4 bases, leaving 11 bases between them. In germline, CDR1 is SNHLY, CDR2 FYNNEI. The CDR3 DNA sequence: TGTGCCAGCCGATACGGGATCACTGAAGCTTTCTTT. It specifies CASRYGITEAFF.

This clonotype was seen only a few times. CDR3 sequence (DNA): TGTGCCAGCAGTCGCGGTGTGGTTGGGGGGACCATATATTTT. This sequence encodes CASSRGVVGGTIYF. The chain couples TRBV7-6 to TRBJ1-3, with D possibly matching TRBD1 (5 bases). This CDR3 comprises 14 residues. V lost 6 bases and J lost 10, with 19 bases in between. Germline CDR1 SGHVS, CDR2 FNYEAQ. Drawing the rest from reference TRBV7-6 and TRBJ1-3, the complete variable domain is GAGVSQSPRYKVTKRGQDVALRCDPISGHVSLYWYRQALGQGPEFLTYFNYEAQQDKSGLPNDRFSAERPEGSISTLTIQRTEQRDSAMYRCASSRGVVGGTIYFGEGSWLTVV.

The chain has TRBV5-1 and TRBJ2-5; weak D call: TRBD1 (6 bases). This CDR3 is 16 amino acids long. Germline V lookup: CDR1 SGHRS, CDR2 YFSETQ. With 3 bases removed from V and 1 base from J, the gap between germline ends came to 16 bases. CDR3 DNA: TGCGCCAGCAGCTCGAACTACAGGGACCTCCAAGAGACCCAGTACTTC. Residues: CASSSNYRDLQETQYF.

This clonotype was counted a few times. This chain links TRBV5-1 with TRBJ2-5; the D is unclear. Trimming stripped 1 base from V and 3 bases from J, with 13 bases between. The germline gives CDR1 SGHRS, CDR2 YFSETQ. The CDR3 consists of 15 residues. The CDR3 region is CASSLSLSREETQYF. CDR3 bases: TGCGCCAGCAGCTTGAGTTTGTCCCGAGAAGAGACCCAGTACTTC. The full variable domain, its missing parts supplied by reference TRBV5-1 and TRBJ2-5, is KAGVTQTPRYLIKTRGQQVTLSCSPISGHRSVSWYQQTPGQGLQFLFEYFSETQRNKGNFPGRFSGRQFSNSRSEMNVSTLELGDSALYLCASSLSLSREETQYFGPGTRLLVL.

CDR3 DNA sequence: TGTGCCAGCAGCAAAACCGGGACTCAGAACACTGAAGCTTTCTTT. This gives the protein CASSKTGTQNTEAFF. The rearrangement links TRBV5-5 to TRBJ1-1, with D possibly being TRBD1 (5 bases). The CDR3 is made up of 15 amino acids. The germline V and J ends were trimmed by 4 bases and 1 base, with 14 bases remaining between them. Germline loops: CDR1 SGHKS, CDR2 YYEKEE (reference sequence).

This rearrangement joins TRBV10-3 to TRBJ1-1; 7 positions match TRBD1. This CDR3 is 14 amino acids long. Unmatched junction bases numbered 13, after V lost 4 bases and J lost 11 bases. Germline-derived CDR1 and CDR2 are ENHRY and SYGVKD. CDR3 DNA sequence: TGTGCCATCAGTGGCATCGAGCCAGGGGGTCAGGCTTTCTTT. Translating gives CAISGIEPGGQAFF.

This chain joins TRBV28 and TRBJ1-3, with D perhaps TRBD1 (6 bases). Trimming stripped 6 bases from V and 2 bases from J, with 8 bases between. The V gene's germline CDR1 is MDHEN and CDR2 SYDVKM. The CDR3 extends over 13 amino acids. Here the CDR3 reads CASRAGAGNTIYF. The CDR3 nucleotides read TGTGCCAGCAGGGCAGGGGCTGGAAACACCATATATTTT.

This clonotype was detected only a few times. The chain is built from TRBV27 and TRBJ1-1; D remains ambiguous. The V and J ends lost 3 bases and 2 bases respectively, with 16 bases between them. This CDR3 is built from 16 residues. The germline gives CDR1 MNHEY, CDR2 SMNVEV (reference sequence). This CDR3 is CASSFSGRWGNTEAFF. The CDR3 DNA sequence: TGTGCCAGCAGTTTTAGCGGGCGTTGGGGAAACACTGAAGCTTTCTTT.

In this sample, this clonotype turned up a few times. The chain recombines TRBV5-1 with TRBJ2-1; D not certain. The V end lost 0 bases, the J end lost 10 bases, and 14 bases lay between the germline ends. The CDR3 covers 14 residues. Germline CDR1 is SGHRS and CDR2 is YFSETQ. This CDR3 reads CASSLELVFREQFF. The CDR3 region has the DNA TGCGCCAGCAGCTTGGAGCTAGTCTTCCGCGAGCAGTTCTTC. Combining the CDR3 with reference TRBV5-1 and TRBJ2-1 gives the whole variable domain KAGVTQTPRYLIKTRGQQVTLSCSPISGHRSVSWYQQTPGQGLQFLFEYFSETQRNKGNFPGRFSGRQFSNSRSEMNVSTLELGDSALYLCASSLELVFREQFFGPGTRLTVL.

There are a few counts of this clonotype. CDR3 residues: CASSLGTGTSPLHF. The CDR3, as DNA: TGTGCCAGCAGCTTAGGTACGGGGACCTCACCCCTCCACTTT. The chain employs TRBV7-9 and TRBJ1-6, with TRBD1 as a possible D gene (5 bases). The CDR3 has 14 amino acids. Per germline, CDR1 SEHNR and CDR2 FQNEAQ (reference sequence). Trimming took off 1 base at V and 10 bases at J, with 11 bases between the two ends. The whole variable domain, remainder taken from reference TRBV7-9 and TRBJ1-6, is DTGVSQNPRHKITKRGQNVTFRCDPISEHNRLYWYRQTLGQGPEFLTYFQNEAQLEKSRLLSDRFSAERPKGSFSTLEIQRTEQGDSAMYLCASSLGTGTSPLHFGNGTRLTVT.

The rearrangement links TRBV7-8 to TRBJ1-2; no clear D. CDR3 length: 16 residues. Germline CDR1 SGHVS, CDR2 FQNEAQ. V was trimmed by 0 bases and J by 4 bases, leaving 15 bases between them. The CDR3 region has the DNA TGTGCCAGCAGCTTAGCGGCCGGGATCCTGAGCTATGGCTACACCTTC. Translation: CASSLAAGILSYGYTF.

In its sample, this clonotype was seen a few times. The J gene is TRBJ2-5, the V gene TRBV6-6; 8 nucleotides match TRBD2. Germline V lookup: CDR1 MNHNY, CDR2 SVGAGI (reference sequence). J was trimmed by 6 bases and V by 8 bases; bases with no gene match: 11. The CDR3 is made up of 14 amino acids. CDR3 in amino acids: CASGLSGGGQTQYF. For the CDR3, the DNA is TGTGCCAGCGGCCTCTCGGGGGGGGGGCAGACCCAGTACTTC.

This clonotype occurred a few times. The V gene is TRBV6-5, the J gene TRBJ1-1; perhaps TRBD1 as D (5 bases). V lost 5 bases to trimming and J lost 9 bases, with 10 bases between them. CDR3 length: 11 residues. From germline, CDR1 is MNHEY and CDR2 SVGAGI. The CDR3 reads CASSLGGKAFF. CDR3 coding DNA: TGTGCCAGCAGTCTGGGGGGAAAAGCTTTCTTT.

The genes are TRBV14 and TRBJ2-5, with D hard to call. Trimming removed 1 base from V and 5 bases from J, with 17 bases in between. Germline CDR1 and CDR2: SGHDN and FVKESK. This CDR3 comprises 16 residues. For the CDR3, the DNA is TGTGCCAGCAGCCAAGGACGGGCAAGAGGAGTCGAGACCCAGTACTTC. It codes for CASSQGRARGVETQYF.